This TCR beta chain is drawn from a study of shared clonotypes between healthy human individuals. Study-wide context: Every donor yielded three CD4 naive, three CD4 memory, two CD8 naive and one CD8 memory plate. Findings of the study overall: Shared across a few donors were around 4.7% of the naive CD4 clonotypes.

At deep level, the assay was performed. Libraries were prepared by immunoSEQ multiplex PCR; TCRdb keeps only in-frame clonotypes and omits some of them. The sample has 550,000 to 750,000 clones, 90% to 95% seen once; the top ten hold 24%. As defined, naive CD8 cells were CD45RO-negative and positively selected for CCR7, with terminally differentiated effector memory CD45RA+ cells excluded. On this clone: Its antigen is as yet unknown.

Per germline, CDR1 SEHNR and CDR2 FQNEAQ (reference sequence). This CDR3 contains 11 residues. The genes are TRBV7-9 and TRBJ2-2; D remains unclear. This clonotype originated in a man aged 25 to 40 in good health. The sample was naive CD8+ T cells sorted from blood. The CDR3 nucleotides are TGTGCGGGCGATAACACCGGGGAGCTGTTTTTT. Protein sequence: CAGDNTGELFF.